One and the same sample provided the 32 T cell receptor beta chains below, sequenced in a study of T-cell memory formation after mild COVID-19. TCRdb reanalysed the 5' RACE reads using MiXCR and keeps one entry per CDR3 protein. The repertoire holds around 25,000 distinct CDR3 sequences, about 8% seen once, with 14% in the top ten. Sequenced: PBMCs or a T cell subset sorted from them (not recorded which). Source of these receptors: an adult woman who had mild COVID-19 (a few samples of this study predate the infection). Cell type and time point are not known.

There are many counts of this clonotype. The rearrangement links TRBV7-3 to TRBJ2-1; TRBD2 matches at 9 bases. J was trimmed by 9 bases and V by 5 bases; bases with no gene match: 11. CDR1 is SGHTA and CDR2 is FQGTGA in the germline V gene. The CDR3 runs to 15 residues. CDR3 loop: CASSRIAGALIEQFF. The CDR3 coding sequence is TGTGCCAGCAGCCGTATAGCGGGAGCCTTGATTGAGCAGTTCTTC.

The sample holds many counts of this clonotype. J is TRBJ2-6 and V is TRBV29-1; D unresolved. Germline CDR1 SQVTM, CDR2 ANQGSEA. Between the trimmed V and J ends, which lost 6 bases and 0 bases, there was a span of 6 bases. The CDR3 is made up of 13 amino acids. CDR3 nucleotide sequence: TGCAGCGTACTCGGCTCTGGGGCCAACGTCCTGACTTTC. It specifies CSVLGSGANVLTF.

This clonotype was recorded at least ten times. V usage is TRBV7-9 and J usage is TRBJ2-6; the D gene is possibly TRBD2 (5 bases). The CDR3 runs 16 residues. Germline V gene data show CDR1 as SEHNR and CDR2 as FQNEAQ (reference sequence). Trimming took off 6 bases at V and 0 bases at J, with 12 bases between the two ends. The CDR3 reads CASRSGGGSGANVLTF. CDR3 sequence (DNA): TGTGCCAGCAGATCAGGAGGCGGCTCTGGGGCCAACGTCCTGACTTTC.

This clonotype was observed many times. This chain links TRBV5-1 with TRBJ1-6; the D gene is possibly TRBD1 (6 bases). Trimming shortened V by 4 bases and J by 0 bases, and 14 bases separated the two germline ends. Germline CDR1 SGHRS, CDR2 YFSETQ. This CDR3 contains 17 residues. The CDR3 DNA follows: TGCGCCAGCAGCCGGGACATCTCCAGCTCCTATAATTCACCCCTCCACTTT. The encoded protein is CASSRDISSSYNSPLHF.

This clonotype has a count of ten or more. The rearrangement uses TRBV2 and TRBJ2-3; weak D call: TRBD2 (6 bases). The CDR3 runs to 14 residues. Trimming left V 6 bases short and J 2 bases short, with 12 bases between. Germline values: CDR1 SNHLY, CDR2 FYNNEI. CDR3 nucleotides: TGTGCCAGCAGGCGGGACTGGGACACAGATACGCAGTATTTT. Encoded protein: CASRRDWDTDTQYF.

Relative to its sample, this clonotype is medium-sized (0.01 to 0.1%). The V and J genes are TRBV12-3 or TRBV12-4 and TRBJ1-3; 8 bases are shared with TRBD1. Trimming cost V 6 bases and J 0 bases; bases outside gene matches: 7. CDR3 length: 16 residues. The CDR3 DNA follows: TGTGCCAGCAGAAGCACAGGGGGAGGCTCTGGAAACACCATATATTTT. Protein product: CASRSTGGGSGNTIYF.

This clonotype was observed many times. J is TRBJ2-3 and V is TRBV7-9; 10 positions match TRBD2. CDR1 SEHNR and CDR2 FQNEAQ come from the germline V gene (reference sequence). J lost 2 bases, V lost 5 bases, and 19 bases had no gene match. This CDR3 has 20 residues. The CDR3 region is CASSKNNWGGLAALTDTQYF. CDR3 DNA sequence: TGTGCCAGCAGCAAAAATAACTGGGGAGGACTAGCGGCACTCACAGATACGCAGTATTTT.

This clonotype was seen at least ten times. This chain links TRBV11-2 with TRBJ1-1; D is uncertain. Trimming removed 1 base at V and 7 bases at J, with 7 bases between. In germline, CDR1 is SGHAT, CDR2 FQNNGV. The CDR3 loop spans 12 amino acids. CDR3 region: CASSLGPGEAFF. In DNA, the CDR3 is TGTGCCAGCAGCTTAGGTCCGGGTGAAGCTTTCTTT.

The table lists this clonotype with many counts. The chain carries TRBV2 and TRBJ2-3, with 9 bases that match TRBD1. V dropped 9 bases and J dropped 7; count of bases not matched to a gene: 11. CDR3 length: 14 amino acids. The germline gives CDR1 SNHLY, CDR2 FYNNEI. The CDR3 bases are TGTGCCAGTCAAGGGACAGGGAGTGTTCATACGCAGTATTTT. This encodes CASQGTGSVHTQYF.

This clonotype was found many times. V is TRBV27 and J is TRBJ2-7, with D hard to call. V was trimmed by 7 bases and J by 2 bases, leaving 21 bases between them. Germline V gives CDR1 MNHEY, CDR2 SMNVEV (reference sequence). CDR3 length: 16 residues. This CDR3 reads CASKLYTRSLPYEQYF. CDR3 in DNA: TGTGCCAGCAAGCTGTATACCAGGAGCCTCCCCTACGAGCAGTACTTC.

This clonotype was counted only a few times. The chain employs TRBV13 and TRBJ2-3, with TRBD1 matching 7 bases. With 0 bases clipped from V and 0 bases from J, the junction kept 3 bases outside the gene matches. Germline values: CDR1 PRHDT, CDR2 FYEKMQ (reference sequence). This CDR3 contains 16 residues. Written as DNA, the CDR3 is TGTGCCAGCAGCTTAGGCCCGACAGGGAGCACAGATACGCAGTATTTT. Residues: CASSLGPTGSTDTQYF.

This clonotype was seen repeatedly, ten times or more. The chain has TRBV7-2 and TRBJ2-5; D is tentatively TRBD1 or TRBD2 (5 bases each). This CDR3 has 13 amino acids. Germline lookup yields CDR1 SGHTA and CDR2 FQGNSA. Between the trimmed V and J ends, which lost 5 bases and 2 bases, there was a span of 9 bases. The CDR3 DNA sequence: TGTGCCAGCAGCAGGGGAGTTCAAGAGACCCAGTACTTC. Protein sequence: CASSRGVQETQYF.

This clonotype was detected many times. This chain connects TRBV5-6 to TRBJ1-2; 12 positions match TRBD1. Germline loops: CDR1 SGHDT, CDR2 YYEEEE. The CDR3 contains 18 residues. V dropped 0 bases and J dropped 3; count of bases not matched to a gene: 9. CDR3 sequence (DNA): TGTGCCAGCAGCTTGGCCCGGGACAGGGGGCGCCTAGACTATGGCTACACCTTC. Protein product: CASSLARDRGRLDYGYTF.

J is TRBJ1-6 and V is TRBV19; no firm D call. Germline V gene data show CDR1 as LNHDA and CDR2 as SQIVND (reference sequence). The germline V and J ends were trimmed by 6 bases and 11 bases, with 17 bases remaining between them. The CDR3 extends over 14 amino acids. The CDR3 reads CASRSNIERAPLHF. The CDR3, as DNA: TGTGCCAGTAGGTCCAACATCGAACGTGCACCCCTCCACTTT.

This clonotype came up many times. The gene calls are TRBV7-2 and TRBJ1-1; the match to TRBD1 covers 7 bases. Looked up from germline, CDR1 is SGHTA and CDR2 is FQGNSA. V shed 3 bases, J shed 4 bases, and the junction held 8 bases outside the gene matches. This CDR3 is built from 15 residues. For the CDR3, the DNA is TGTGCCAGCAGCTTGGTGGGGCAGGGGGTCACTGAAGCTTTCTTT. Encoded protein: CASSLVGQGVTEAFF.

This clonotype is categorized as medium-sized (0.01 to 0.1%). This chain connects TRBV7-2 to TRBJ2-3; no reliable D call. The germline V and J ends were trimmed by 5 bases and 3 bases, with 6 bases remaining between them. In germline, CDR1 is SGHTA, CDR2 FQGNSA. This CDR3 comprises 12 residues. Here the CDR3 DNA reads TGTGCCAGCAGCGATTATACAGATACGCAGTATTTT. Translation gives CASSDYTDTQYF. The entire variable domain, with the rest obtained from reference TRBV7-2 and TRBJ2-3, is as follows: GAGVSQSPSNKVTEKGKDVELRCDPISGHTALYWYRQSLGQGLEFLIYFQGNSAPDKSGLPSDRFSAERTGGSVSTLTIQRTQQEDSAVYLCASSDYTDTQYFGPGTRLTVL.

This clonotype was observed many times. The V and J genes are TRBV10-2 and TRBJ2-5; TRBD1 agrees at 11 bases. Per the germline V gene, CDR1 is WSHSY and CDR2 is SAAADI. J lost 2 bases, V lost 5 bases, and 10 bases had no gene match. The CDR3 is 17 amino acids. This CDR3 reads CASSPGTGGLWQETQYF. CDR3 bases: TGCGCCAGCAGTCCCGGGACAGGGGGTTTGTGGCAAGAGACCCAGTACTTC.

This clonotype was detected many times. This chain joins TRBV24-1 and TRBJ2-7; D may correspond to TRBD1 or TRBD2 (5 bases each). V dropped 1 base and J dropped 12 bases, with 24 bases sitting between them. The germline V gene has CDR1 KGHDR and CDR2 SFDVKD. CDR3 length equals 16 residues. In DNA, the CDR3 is TGTGCCACCAGTGATTTAGGGGACGGCGCGATTCGTAGGTGGTACTTC. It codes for CATSDLGDGAIRRWYF.

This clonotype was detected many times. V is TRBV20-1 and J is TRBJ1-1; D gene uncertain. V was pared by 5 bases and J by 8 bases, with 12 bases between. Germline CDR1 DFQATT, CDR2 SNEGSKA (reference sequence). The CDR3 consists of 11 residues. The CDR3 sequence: CSAPLKDEAFF. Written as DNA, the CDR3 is TGCAGTGCTCCCTTGAAGGACGAAGCTTTCTTT.

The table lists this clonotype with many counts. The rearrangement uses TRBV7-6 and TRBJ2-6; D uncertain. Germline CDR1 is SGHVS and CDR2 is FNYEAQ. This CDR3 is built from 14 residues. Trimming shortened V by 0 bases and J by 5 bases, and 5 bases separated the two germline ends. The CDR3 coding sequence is TGTGCCAGCAGCTTAGCGGGGTGGGCCAACGTCCTGACTTTC. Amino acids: CASSLAGWANVLTF. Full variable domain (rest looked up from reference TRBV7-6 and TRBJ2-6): GAGVSQSPRYKVTKRGQDVALRCDPISGHVSLYWYRQALGQGPEFLTYFNYEAQQDKSGLPNDRFSAERPEGSISTLTIQRTEQRDSAMYRCASSLAGWANVLTFGAGSRLTVL.

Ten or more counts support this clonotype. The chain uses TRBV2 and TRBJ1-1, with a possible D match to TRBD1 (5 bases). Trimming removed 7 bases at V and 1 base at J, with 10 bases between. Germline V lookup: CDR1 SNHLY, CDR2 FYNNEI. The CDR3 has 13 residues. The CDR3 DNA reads TGTGCCAGCATCTGGCAGGGGAACACTGAAGCTTTCTTT. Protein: CASIWQGNTEAFF.

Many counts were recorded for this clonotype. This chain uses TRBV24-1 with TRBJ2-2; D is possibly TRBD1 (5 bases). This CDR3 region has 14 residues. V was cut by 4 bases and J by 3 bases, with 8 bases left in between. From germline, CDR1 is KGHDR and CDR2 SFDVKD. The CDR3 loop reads CATSDGRDTGELFF. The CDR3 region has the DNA TGTGCCACCAGTGACGGCAGGGACACCGGGGAGCTGTTTTTT.

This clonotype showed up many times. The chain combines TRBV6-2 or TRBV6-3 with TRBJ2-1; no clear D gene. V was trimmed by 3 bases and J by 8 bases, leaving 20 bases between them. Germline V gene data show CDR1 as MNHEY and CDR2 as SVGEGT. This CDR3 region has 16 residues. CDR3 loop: CASSYRSALPLDEQFF. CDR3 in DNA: TGTGCCAGCAGTTATCGATCGGCCCTGCCTTTGGATGAGCAGTTCTTC.

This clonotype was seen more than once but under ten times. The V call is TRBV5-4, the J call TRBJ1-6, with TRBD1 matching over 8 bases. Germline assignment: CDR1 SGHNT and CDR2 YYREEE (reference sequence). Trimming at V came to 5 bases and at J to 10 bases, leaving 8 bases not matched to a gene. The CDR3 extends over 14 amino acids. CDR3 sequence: CASSQDRVRSPLHF. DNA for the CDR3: TGTGCCAGCAGTCAGGACAGGGTACGGTCACCCCTCCACTTT.

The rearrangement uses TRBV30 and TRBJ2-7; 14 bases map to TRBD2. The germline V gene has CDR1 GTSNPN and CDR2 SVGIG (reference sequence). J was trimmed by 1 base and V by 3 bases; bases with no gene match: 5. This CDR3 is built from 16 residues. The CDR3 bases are TGTGCCTGGAGGGGGACTAGCGGGAGTGATTCCTACGAGCAGTACTTC. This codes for CAWRGTSGSDSYEQYF.

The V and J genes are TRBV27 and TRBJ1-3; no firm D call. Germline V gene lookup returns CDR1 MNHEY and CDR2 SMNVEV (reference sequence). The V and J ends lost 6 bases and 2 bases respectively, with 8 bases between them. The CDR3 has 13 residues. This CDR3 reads CASSGRTGNTIYF. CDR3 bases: TGTGCCAGCAGCGGGAGGACTGGAAACACCATATATTTT.

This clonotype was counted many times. The CDR3 DNA is TGTGCCAGCTCACTTCGACAGGGGGCAGAGACCGGGGAGCTGTTTTTT. Amino acid sequence: CASSLRQGAETGELFF. V gene TRBV18 combines with J gene TRBJ2-2; 10 bases are a match to TRBD1. CDR3 length: 16 residues. The germline gives CDR1 KGHSH, CDR2 LQKENI. V was clipped by 4 bases and J by 5 bases; unmatched bases: 7.

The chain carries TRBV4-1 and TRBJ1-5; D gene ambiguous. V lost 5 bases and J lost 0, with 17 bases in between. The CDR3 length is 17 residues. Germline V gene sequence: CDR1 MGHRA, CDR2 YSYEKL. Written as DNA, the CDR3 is TGCGCCAGCAGCAAAGGGTCGGGCCCGAATAGCAATCAGCCCCAGCATTTT. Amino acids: CASSKGSGPNSNQPQHF.

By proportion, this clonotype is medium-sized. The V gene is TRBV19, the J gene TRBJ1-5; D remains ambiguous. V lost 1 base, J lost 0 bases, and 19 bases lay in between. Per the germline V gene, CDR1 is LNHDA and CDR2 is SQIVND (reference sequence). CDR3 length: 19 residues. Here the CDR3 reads CASSIGKGMRPYSNQPQHF. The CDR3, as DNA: TGTGCCAGTAGTATAGGTAAGGGAATGCGCCCTTATAGCAATCAGCCCCAGCATTTT.

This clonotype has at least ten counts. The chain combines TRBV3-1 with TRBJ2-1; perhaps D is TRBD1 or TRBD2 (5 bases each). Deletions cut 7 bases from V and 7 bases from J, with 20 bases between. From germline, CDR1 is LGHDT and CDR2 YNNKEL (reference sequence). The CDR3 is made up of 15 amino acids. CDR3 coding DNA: TGTGCCAGCACCCACGGTCGGGACGTTATAAATGAGCAGTTCTTC. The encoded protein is CASTHGRDVINEQFF.

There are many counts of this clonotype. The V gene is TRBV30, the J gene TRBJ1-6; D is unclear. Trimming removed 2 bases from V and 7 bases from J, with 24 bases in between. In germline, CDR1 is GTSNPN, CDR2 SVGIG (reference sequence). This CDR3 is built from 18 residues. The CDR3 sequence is CAWSLAWGRLSRNSPLHF. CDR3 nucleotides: TGTGCCTGGAGTTTGGCTTGGGGAAGGCTTTCAAGGAATTCACCCCTCCACTTT.

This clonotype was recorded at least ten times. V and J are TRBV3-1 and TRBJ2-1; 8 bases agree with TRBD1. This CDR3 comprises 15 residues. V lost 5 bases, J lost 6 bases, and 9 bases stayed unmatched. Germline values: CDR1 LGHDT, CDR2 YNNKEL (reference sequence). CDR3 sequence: CASSKQGDWFNEQFF. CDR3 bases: TGTGCCAGCAGCAAACAGGGGGACTGGTTCAATGAGCAGTTCTTC.